These 25 T cell receptor beta chains were sequenced from one sample in a study of blood T cell repertoires in COVID-19 (dated by TCRdb to the early 2020s). Library preparation was by the immunoSEQ multiplex PCR assay. Entries here come from immuneACCESS through TCRdb and include only in-frame sequences with V and J called. Some clones fail to appear in such tables; in the studies checked, an unresolved V gene covers under half of the shortfall, and the cause of the remainder is unknown. For this sample there are 150,000 to 250,000 clones; 82% appear just once. 6.9% of the sample is in the top ten clones. The sequenced material came from peripheral blood. The receptors come from a human donor with acute or convalescent COVID-19. The donor label of this sample is uncertain.

V is TRBV5-1 and J is TRBJ2-5; possibly TRBD1 for D (8 bases). V lost 4 bases and J lost 5, with 18 bases in between. CDR1 SGHRS and CDR2 YFSETQ come from the germline V gene. The CDR3 has 15 residues. CDR3 residues: CASSAIGQGGETQYF. As DNA, the CDR3 is TGCGCCAGCAGCGCCATCGGACAGGGAGGGGAGACCCAGTACTTC.

The genes are TRBV5-8 and TRBJ1-5; D unclear. V was trimmed by 0 bases and J by 1 base, leaving 11 bases between them. CDR1 SGHTS and CDR2 YDEGEE come from the germline V gene. This CDR3 is 16 amino acids long. This chain's CDR3 is CASSLERGRSNQPQHF. DNA of the CDR3: TGTGCCAGCAGCTTGGAGCGCGGGCGGAGCAATCAGCCCCAGCATTTT. Together with reference TRBV5-8 and TRBJ1-5, the CDR3 gives the full variable domain: EAGVTQSPTHLIKTRGQQATLRCSPISGHTSVYWYQQALGLGLQFLLWYDEGEERNRGNFPPRFSGRQFPNYSSELNVNALELEDSALYLCASSLERGRSNQPQHFGDGTRLSIL.

The V call is TRBV19, the J call TRBJ2-1; no definite D call. V gave up 4 bases and J gave up 15 bases, with 13 bases separating them. In germline, CDR1 is LNHDA, CDR2 SQIVND (reference sequence). The CDR3 has 11 residues. The CDR3 reads CASSNGAIAFF. CDR3 DNA: TGTGCCAGTAGTAACGGAGCCATAGCGTTCTTC. The full variable domain, rest sourced from reference TRBV19 and TRBJ2-1, is DGGITQSPKYLFRKEGQNVTLSCEQNLNHDAMYWYRQDPGQGLRLIYYSQIVNDFQKGDIAEGYSVSREKKESFPLTVTSAQKNPTAFYLCASSNGAIAFFGPGTRLTVL.

The chain combines TRBV28 with TRBJ1-3, with D maybe TRBD1 (6 bases). The length of the CDR3 is 15 residues. CDR1 is MDHEN and CDR2 is SYDVKM in the germline V gene. V was clipped by 10 bases and J by 0 bases, with 16 bases between them. The CDR3 protein is CAKRGGSISGNTIYF. CDR3 sequence (DNA): TGTGCCAAGAGGGGGGGTTCCATCTCTGGAAACACCATATATTTT. Complete variable domain (other parts from reference TRBV28 and TRBJ1-3): DVKVTQSSRYLVKRTGEKVFLECVQDMDHENMFWYRQDPGLGLRLIYFSYDVKMKEKGDIPEGYSVSREKKERFSLILESASTNQTSMYLCAKRGGSISGNTIYFGEGSWLTVV.

The chain uses TRBV6-5 and TRBJ2-1; D is perhaps TRBD1 (6 bases). Germline CDR1 and CDR2: MNHEY and SVGAGI. The CDR3 runs to 12 residues. V was cut by 5 bases and J by 10 bases, with 12 bases left in between. The CDR3 sequence: CASSPDTGEQFF. CDR3 sequence (DNA): TGTGCCAGCAGTCCGGATACAGGGGAGCAGTTCTTC.

V and J are TRBV11-2 and TRBJ2-3; tentative D call: TRBD2 (7 bases). This CDR3 region has 15 residues. Trimming pared 0 bases from V and 4 bases from J, leaving 11 bases between. Germline V gene data show CDR1 as SGHAT and CDR2 as FQNNGV. The CDR3 loop is CASSLDTGGADTQYF. CDR3 nucleotide sequence: TGTGCCAGCAGCTTAGATACGGGGGGCGCAGATACGCAGTATTTT.

CDR3 sequence (DNA): TGTGCCACCGTCAAACAGGGGGCGTACGAGCAGTACTTC. It yields the protein CATVKQGAYEQYF. V and J are TRBV6-5 and TRBJ2-7; TRBD1 agrees at 9 bases. The CDR3 runs to 13 residues. Germline-derived CDR1 and CDR2 are MNHEY and SVGAGI. V lost 10 bases to trimming and J lost 4 bases; unmatched junction nucleotides: 8.

This chain joins TRBV30 and TRBJ1-1; maybe TRBD1 (5 bases). Germline V gene data show CDR1 as GTSNPN and CDR2 as SVGIG (reference sequence). The ends were cut back, 2 bases at V and 6 bases at J, with 16 bases in the middle. The CDR3 is made up of 14 amino acids. CDR3 in amino acids: CAWSPGGVKPEAFF. Written as DNA, the CDR3 is TGTGCCTGGAGTCCCGGGGGGGTAAAGCCTGAAGCTTTCTTT.

The chain uses TRBV20-1 and TRBJ2-3; possible D gene TRBD1, 6 bases. The V gene's germline CDR1 is DFQATT and CDR2 SNEGSKA (reference sequence). The CDR3 is made up of 11 amino acids. V was trimmed by 6 bases and J by 5 bases, leaving 9 bases between them. This CDR3 reads CSANREDTQYF. CDR3 coding DNA: TGCAGTGCAAACAGGGAAGATACGCAGTATTTT.

This sequence joins TRBV28 and TRBJ2-3, with 7 bases identical to TRBD2. This CDR3 spans 12 amino acids. V lost 11 bases to trimming and J lost 4 bases; unmatched junction nucleotides: 6. Per the germline V gene, CDR1 is MDHEN and CDR2 is SYDVKM. The CDR3 loop is CALSSGSDTQYF. CDR3 sequence (DNA): TGTGCCCTGAGTAGCGGGTCAGATACGCAGTATTTT.

The V and J genes are TRBV5-4 and TRBJ2-3; D may be TRBD2 (6 bases). The CDR3 covers 14 residues. V was shortened by 4 bases and J by 5 bases, with 14 bases between the two germline ends. Germline lookup yields CDR1 SGHNT and CDR2 YYREEE (reference sequence). DNA for the CDR3: TGTGCCAGCAGCCCTGGGGGAGCGGGAGATACGCAGTATTTT. Amino acids: CASSPGGAGDTQYF.

This clone was observed once. Written as DNA, the CDR3 is TGCGCCAGCAGCTTGACGTCTAGCGGGACGGATACGCAGTATTTT. This translates into CASSLTSSGTDTQYF. The chain joins TRBV5-1 to TRBJ2-3; TRBD2 aligns across 9 bases. Germline CDR1 SGHRS, CDR2 YFSETQ. Unmatched junction bases numbered 6, after V lost 1 base and J lost 6 bases. This CDR3 contains 15 residues.

The rearrangement uses TRBV10-3 and TRBJ2-5, with TRBD2 matching over 12 bases. J lost 6 bases, V lost 5 bases, and 7 bases had no gene match. Germline values: CDR1 ENHRY, CDR2 SYGVKD. The CDR3 totals 15 residues. CDR3 sequence (DNA): TGTGCCATCAGTTCCCTAGCGGGAGGGGGGAAGACCCAGTACTTC. Its protein is CAISSLAGGGKTQYF.

The chain has TRBV6-2 or TRBV6-3 and TRBJ2-7, with 7 bases matching TRBD1. CDR1 is MNHEY and CDR2 is SVGEGT in the germline V gene. The CDR3 has 14 residues. V dropped 6 bases and J dropped 5; count of bases not matched to a gene: 10. The CDR3 loop is CASSAATGFNEQYF. In DNA, the CDR3 is TGTGCCAGCAGCGCGGCGACAGGGTTCAACGAGCAGTACTTC.

The chain joins TRBV11-2 to TRBJ1-1, with no clear D. The CDR3 spans 13 residues. Trimming removed 5 bases at V and 2 bases at J, with 9 bases between. The germline CDR1 and CDR2 sequences are SGHAT and FQNNGV. The CDR3 DNA reads TGTGCCAGCAGCACTCAGGAAAACACTGAAGCTTTCTTT. Translating gives CASSTQENTEAFF.

V and J are TRBV7-2 and TRBJ1-2, with 8 bases lining up with TRBD1. The V gene end was trimmed by 2 bases and the J gene end by 8 bases; junction bases not matched to a gene: 4. CDR3 length equals 13 residues. From germline, CDR1 is SGHTA and CDR2 FQGNSA. Here the CDR3 DNA reads TGTGCCAGCAGCTTACAGGGGGCGCAGGGCTACACCTTC. The encoded protein is CASSLQGAQGYTF. The full variable domain, with the rest looked up from reference TRBV7-2 and TRBJ1-2, is GAGVSQSPSNKVTEKGKDVELRCDPISGHTALYWYRQSLGQGLEFLIYFQGNSAPDKSGLPSDRFSAERTGGSVSTLTIQRTQQEDSAVYLCASSLQGAQGYTFGSGTRLTVV.

The CDR3 reads CASSPFEVQKGYTF. Written as DNA, the CDR3 is TGTGCCAGCAGCCCGTTCGAGGTCCAAAAAGGCTACACCTTC. The rearrangement joins TRBV14 to TRBJ1-2; no reliable D call. V lost 4 bases to trimming and J lost 8 bases, with 17 bases between them. The germline V gene has CDR1 SGHDN and CDR2 FVKESK. The CDR3 consists of 14 residues.

V usage is TRBV24-1 and J usage is TRBJ2-5; 8 nucleotides line up with TRBD1. Germline CDR1 reads KGHDR; CDR2 reads SFDVKD. This CDR3 contains 15 residues. V was pared by 2 bases and J by 5 bases, with 6 bases of the junction left unmatched. The CDR3 DNA is TGTGCCACCAGTGATTCTCGGACAGGGTCGGAGACCCAGTACTTC. This codes for CATSDSRTGSETQYF.

The gene calls are TRBV3-1 (or the pseudogene TRBV3-2) and TRBJ2-3, with 13 bases matching TRBD2. The CDR3 totals 22 residues. CDR1 LGHDT and CDR2 YNNKEL come from the germline V gene (reference sequence). V shed 0 bases, J shed 0 bases, and the junction held 15 bases outside the gene matches. The DNA of the CDR3 is TGTGCCAGCAGCCAAGATTACCTCCCCCGGGGGACTAGCGGGGATAGCACAGATACGCAGTATTTT. It translates to CASSQDYLPRGTSGDSTDTQYF.

This chain joins TRBV6-2 or TRBV6-3 and TRBJ1-5; 9 bases map to TRBD1. There are 14 residues in the CDR3. Germline loops: CDR1 MNHEY, CDR2 SVGEGT. With 6 bases clipped from V and 4 bases from J, the junction kept 4 bases outside the gene matches. The CDR3 reads CASSTGGPNQPQHF. In nucleotides, the CDR3 is TGTGCCAGCAGCACAGGGGGCCCTAATCAGCCCCAGCATTTT.

This clone has just one count. This chain joins TRBV3-1 (or the pseudogene TRBV3-2) and TRBJ1-4; TRBD1 matches at 9 bases. Trimming removed 6 bases from V and 8 bases from J; junction bases left unmatched: 7. The germline CDR1 and CDR2 sequences are LGHDT and YNNKEL (reference sequence). The CDR3 loop spans 14 amino acids. The CDR3 nucleotides read TGTGCCAGCAGGGCGACAGGGGGAGGCGAAAAACTGTTTTTT. Amino acid sequence: CASRATGGGEKLFF.

This clone was found once. This chain uses TRBV6-6 with TRBJ1-2; 7 bases match TRBD1. V lost 5 bases to trimming and J lost 1 base; unmatched junction nucleotides: 13. Germline CDR1 MNHNY, CDR2 SVGAGI (reference sequence). The CDR3 totals 17 residues. CDR3 protein: CASSPPSTGAHNYGYTF. CDR3 DNA sequence: TGTGCCAGCAGTCCACCCTCTACAGGGGCCCATAACTATGGCTACACCTTC.

In regard to this clone: The identical CDR3 is also encoded by other nucleotide sequences in the sample. The chain is built from TRBV5-1 and TRBJ2-7; 9 bases are shared with TRBD1. J lost 6 bases, V lost 3 bases, and 4 bases had no gene match. There are 13 residues in the CDR3. The V gene's germline CDR1 is SGHRS and CDR2 YFSETQ. For the CDR3, the DNA is TGCGCCAGCAGCTCGGGACAGGGTGTCGAGCAGTACTTC. Encoded protein: CASSSGQGVEQYF.

The J gene is TRBJ1-1, the V gene TRBV5-1; D gene unclear. The germline V and J ends were trimmed by 2 bases and 0 bases, with 8 bases remaining between them. The CDR3 extends over 14 amino acids. The germline V gene encodes CDR1 SGHRS and CDR2 YFSETQ. As DNA, the CDR3 is TGCGCCAGCAGCTTATCCAGAATGAACACTGAAGCTTTCTTT. Encoded protein: CASSLSRMNTEAFF.

In nucleotides, the CDR3 is TGTGCCAGTAGTCCCCCAGGGGCGAGGGAAGCTTTCTTT. Its protein is CASSPPGAREAFF. This chain links TRBV19 with TRBJ1-1; perhaps TRBD1 as D (6 bases). This CDR3 is 13 amino acids long. Germline values: CDR1 LNHDA, CDR2 SQIVND (reference sequence). Deletions cut 5 bases from V and 8 bases from J, with 15 bases between.